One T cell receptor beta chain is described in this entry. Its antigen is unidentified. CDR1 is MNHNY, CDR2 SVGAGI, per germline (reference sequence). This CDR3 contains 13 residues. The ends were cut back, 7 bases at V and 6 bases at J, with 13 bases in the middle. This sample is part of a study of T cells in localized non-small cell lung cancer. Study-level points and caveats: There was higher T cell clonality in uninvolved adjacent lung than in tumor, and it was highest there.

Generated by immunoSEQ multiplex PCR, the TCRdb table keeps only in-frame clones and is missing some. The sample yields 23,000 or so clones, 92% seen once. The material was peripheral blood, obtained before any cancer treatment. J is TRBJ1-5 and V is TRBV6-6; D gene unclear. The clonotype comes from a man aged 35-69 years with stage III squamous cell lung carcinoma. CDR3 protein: CASTLGGSQPQHF. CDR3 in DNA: TGTGCCAGCACCCTCGGAGGGAGTCAGCCCCAGCATTTT.